What follows are 24 T cell receptor beta chains derived from one specimen sequenced in a study of CD8+CD57+ T cells in acquired aplastic anemia. Profiling of TCR beta VDJ combinations and CDR3 sequences used genomic DNA as template. TCRdb processed the reads anew with MiXCR; each CDR3 protein has one entry. The sample lists approximately 150,000 distinct CDR3 sequences; about 45% were seen once. CD8+CD57+ cell expansion, shown by flow cytometry, had occurred in the patients selected for sequencing. Sequenced sample: sorted CD4+, CD8+, or CD8+CD57+ T cells (not recorded which) from PBMCs. The receptor source for this set is a human donor with aplastic anemia.

Written as DNA, the CDR3 is TGTGCCACCAGTGATCAACAGGGATCGAGCACAGATACGCAGTATTTT. Encoded protein: CATSDQQGSSTDTQYF. The chain has TRBV24-1 and TRBJ2-3, with D maybe TRBD1 (6 bases). The germline V gene has CDR1 KGHDR and CDR2 SFDVKD. The germline V and J ends were trimmed by 3 bases and 0 bases, with 12 bases remaining between them. CDR3 length equals 16 residues.

The chain has TRBV4-3 and TRBJ2-6; the D gene is possibly TRBD1 (6 bases). The germline CDR1 and CDR2 sequences are LGHNA and YSLEER. The CDR3 spans 17 residues. V was shortened by 3 bases and J by 4 bases, with 16 bases between the two germline ends. The CDR3 loop reads CASSQGPQGSGANVLTF. In DNA, the CDR3 is TGCGCCAGCAGCCAGGGTCCACAGGGTTCAGGGGCCAACGTCCTGACTTTC.

This clonotype was counted at least ten times. This chain uses TRBV20-1 with TRBJ1-1, with D maybe TRBD1 (5 bases). This CDR3 has 14 amino acids. Germline V gene sequence: CDR1 DFQATT, CDR2 SNEGSKA (reference sequence). Trimming shortened V by 6 bases and J by 4 bases, and 18 bases separated the two germline ends. The CDR3 reads CSATGLGGGTEAFF. Written as DNA, the CDR3 is TGCAGTGCCACGGGCCTCGGCGGGGGCACTGAAGCTTTCTTT.

This clonotype was recorded many times. The rearrangement joins TRBV2 to TRBJ1-1; TRBD1 is a possible D gene (6 bases). The germline V gene has CDR1 SNHLY and CDR2 FYNNEI. The V and J ends lost 4 bases and 5 bases respectively, with 11 bases between them. The CDR3 sequence is 13 residues long. In nucleotides, the CDR3 is TGTGCCAGCAGTGGGGGGGCGTATACTGAAGCTTTCTTT. This gives the protein CASSGGAYTEAFF.

This sequence joins TRBV24-1 and TRBJ1-6; 7 bases match TRBD1. In germline, CDR1 is KGHDR, CDR2 SFDVKD. With 6 bases clipped from V and 7 bases from J, the junction kept 2 bases outside the gene matches. This CDR3 has 13 residues. The CDR3 region is CATSRDRNSPLHF. The CDR3 DNA follows: TGTGCCACCAGTCGGGACAGAAATTCACCCCTCCACTTT.

The chain uses TRBV14 and TRBJ2-7; D is undetermined. V dropped 0 bases and J dropped 0 bases, with 6 bases sitting between them. Germline lookup yields CDR1 SGHDN and CDR2 FVKESK. CDR3 length equals 14 residues. The DNA of the CDR3 is TGTGCCAGCAGCCAAGATCTGGTCTCCTACGAGCAGTACTTC. It encodes CASSQDLVSYEQYF.

There are many counts of this clonotype. CDR3 coding DNA: TGTGTCTCTTCGGACAGCCAATACAATGAGCAGTTCTTC. Residues: CVSSDSQYNEQFF. The chain links TRBV12-5 to TRBJ2-1, with D possibly TRBD1 on 6 matching bases. CDR1 and CDR2 from the germline V gene are LGHNT and FRNRAP. The CDR3 is made up of 13 amino acids.

This clonotype was counted a few times. This may stem from a read error, because a much larger clone lies one nucleotide away. This rearrangement joins TRBV11-2 to TRBJ2-1, with 8 bases identical to TRBD1. Trimming took 1 base from V and 9 from J; bases not matched to a gene: 11. Germline V gene sequence: CDR1 SGHAT, CDR2 FQNNGV. The CDR3 loop spans 16 amino acids. In DNA, the CDR3 is TGTGCCAGCAGCTTAGGAAGTAGGACAGGGAGGAGTGAGCAGTTCTTC. Translation: CASSLGSRTGRSEQFF.

V gene TRBV24-1 combines with J gene TRBJ2-5; D gene ambiguous. The CDR3 extends over 14 amino acids. Trimming took off 3 bases at V and 0 bases at J, with 7 bases between the two ends. The germline V gene encodes CDR1 KGHDR and CDR2 SFDVKD. The CDR3 sequence is CATSDDDNQETQYF. The DNA for the CDR3 is TGTGCCACCAGTGATGACGACAACCAAGAGACCCAGTACTTC.

The gene calls are TRBV19 and TRBJ1-2; D gene uncertain. This CDR3 is built from 14 residues. CDR1 LNHDA and CDR2 SQIVND come from the germline V gene (reference sequence). V lost 8 bases to trimming and J lost 0 bases, with 13 bases between them. CDR3 sequence: CASRTVLANYGYTF. CDR3 in DNA: TGTGCCAGTCGGACTGTGCTAGCTAACTATGGCTACACCTTC.

This clonotype was counted at least ten times. J is TRBJ1-5 and V is TRBV6-1; D is uncertain. V was shortened by 10 bases and J by 1 base, with 11 bases between the two germline ends. Per the germline V gene, CDR1 is MNHNS and CDR2 is SASEGT. The CDR3 totals 13 residues. This chain's CDR3 is CATVRQSNQPQHF. The CDR3 region has the DNA TGTGCCACCGTTCGCCAGAGCAATCAGCCCCAGCATTTT.

The chain is built from TRBV5-1 and TRBJ1-6; possible D gene TRBD1, 5 bases. The CDR3 has 19 amino acids. Germline V CDR1 and CDR2: SGHRS, YFSETQ. V was cut by 0 bases and J by 8 bases, with 24 bases left in between. Here the CDR3 reads CASSLGRARVGAVDSPLHF. In nucleotides, the CDR3 is TGCGCCAGCAGCTTGGGCCGGGCCAGGGTAGGAGCAGTGGATTCACCCCTCCACTTT.

This clonotype was observed a handful of times. An end of the junction differs from the germline gene, which may be a read error. The DNA for the CDR3 is TGTGCCAGCAGCCAAGATAGAGGGGGATCCTATGGCTACGCCTTC. Protein product: CASSQDRGGSYGYAF. The chain recombines TRBV14 with TRBJ1-2; possibly TRBD1 for D (6 bases). The CDR3 consists of 15 residues. Germline-derived CDR1 and CDR2 are SGHDN and FVKESK. Full variable domain (outside the CDR3, taken from reference TRBV14 and TRBJ1-2): EAGVTQFPSHSVIEKGQTVTLRCDPISGHDNLYWYRRVMGKEIKFLLHFVKESKQDESGMPNNRFLAERTGGTYSTLKVQPAELEDSGVYFCASSQDRGGSYGYAFGSGTRLTVV.

This CDR3 reads CGTSGGMYEQYF. CDR3 sequence (DNA): TGTGGGACTAGCGGGGGGATGTACGAGCAGTACTTC. The chain links TRBV19 to TRBJ2-7; TRBD2 matches at 14 bases. The germline CDR1 and CDR2 sequences are LNHDA and SQIVND (reference sequence). The CDR3 sequence is 12 residues long.

In this sample, this clonotype turned up a few times. V usage is TRBV29-1 and J usage is TRBJ1-1; the D is unclear. The CDR3 loop spans 11 amino acids. V was clipped by 5 bases and J by 3 bases, with 7 bases between them. The germline V gene encodes CDR1 SQVTM and CDR2 ANQGSEA. The CDR3: CSVRADTEAFF. The CDR3 DNA is TGCAGCGTTAGGGCCGACACTGAAGCTTTCTTT.

The rearrangement joins TRBV5-1 to TRBJ2-7, with unresolved D. The CDR3 runs to 16 residues. CDR1 is SGHRS, CDR2 YFSETQ, per germline. Trimming stripped 4 bases from V and 0 bases from J, with 17 bases between. The CDR3 loop is CASSARTWSVSYEQYF. DNA for the CDR3: TGCGCCAGCAGCGCACGCACGTGGAGCGTCTCCTACGAGCAGTACTTC.

Worth noting for this clonotype: With a much larger clone just one base away, this may be a read error. This chain uses TRBV3-1 with TRBJ2-7; D call uncertain. CDR1 LGHDT and CDR2 YNNKEL come from the germline V gene (reference sequence). V lost 7 bases, J lost 6 bases, and 10 bases lay in between. The CDR3 covers 11 residues. The CDR3 DNA reads as TGTGCCAGCACCCAGACGGGCGAGCAGTACTTC. Translation gives CASTQTGEQYF.

Note on this clonotype: A much bigger clone sits one base away, suggesting this may be a read error. V is TRBV3-1 and J is TRBJ1-1, with D possibly TRBD1 on 6 matching bases. The CDR3 length is 13 residues. Germline V gives CDR1 LGHDT, CDR2 YNNKEL (reference sequence). The CDR3 coding sequence is TGTGCCGGCAGCCAACAGGGGAACACTGAAGCTTTCTTT. It is translated as CAGSQQGNTEAFF.

The CDR3 loop is CASSLATDTQYF. In nucleotides, the CDR3 is TGCGCCAGCAGCTTGGCAACAGATACGCAGTATTTT. The chain carries TRBV5-1 and TRBJ2-3; no firm D call. This CDR3 is 12 amino acids long. Germline V gene data show CDR1 as SGHRS and CDR2 as YFSETQ. V lost 0 bases to trimming and J lost 3 bases, with 2 bases between them. The whole variable domain, filled in from reference TRBV5-1 and TRBJ2-3, reads KAGVTQTPRYLIKTRGQQVTLSCSPISGHRSVSWYQQTPGQGLQFLFEYFSETQRNKGNFPGRFSGRQFSNSRSEMNVSTLELGDSALYLCASSLATDTQYFGPGTRLTVL.

The chain combines TRBV20-1 with TRBJ2-7; D may correspond to TRBD1 or TRBD2 (6 bases each). Germline CDR1 reads DFQATT; CDR2 reads SNEGSKA (reference sequence). With 2 bases removed from V and 4 bases from J, the gap between germline ends came to 15 bases. The CDR3 spans 14 residues. The CDR3 reads CSARIVGGRYEQYF. DNA for the CDR3: TGCAGTGCTAGAATCGTGGGGGGCCGGTACGAGCAGTACTTC.

With regard to this clonotype: This could be a read error, since a much larger clone is one nucleotide away. The chain recombines TRBV19 with TRBJ2-6; TRBD2 agrees at 8 bases. Germline V CDR1 and CDR2: LNHDA, SQIVND (reference sequence). The V gene end was trimmed by 5 bases and the J gene end by 0 bases; junction bases not matched to a gene: 12. The CDR3 consists of 19 residues. In DNA form, the CDR3 reads TGTGCCAGTAGTCTTAACCACGGGGGGGGTAGCTCTGGGGCCAACGTCCTGACTTTC. It codes for CASSLNHGGGSSGANVLTF.

This clonotype has ten or more counts. This chain connects TRBV5-1 to TRBJ1-5, with D maybe TRBD1 (6 bases). The length of the CDR3 is 15 residues. Trimming took 0 bases from V and 6 from J, leaving 13 bases between them. From germline, CDR1 is SGHRS and CDR2 YFSETQ. Here the CDR3 reads CASSLDPGAVQPQHF. For the CDR3, the DNA is TGCGCCAGCAGCTTGGATCCAGGGGCGGTTCAGCCCCAGCATTTT.

The chain is built from TRBV9 and TRBJ2-1; 10 nucleotides line up with TRBD2. The trim removed 0 bases at V and 3 bases at J, leaving 3 bases unmatched. Germline CDR1 is SGDLS and CDR2 is YYNGEE. CDR3 length: 16 residues. As DNA, the CDR3 is TGTGCCAGCAGCGTAGAGAGCGGGGGGGACTACAATGAGCAGTTCTTC. Residues: CASSVESGGDYNEQFF.

The chain employs TRBV27 and TRBJ2-2; TRBD1 matches at 7 bases. This CDR3 is 16 amino acids long. CDR1 and CDR2 from the germline V gene are MNHEY and SMNVEV (reference sequence). V was pared by 8 bases and J by 1 base, with 10 bases of the junction left unmatched. The DNA of the CDR3 is TGTGCCAGCGGCACCCCGGGACAGCTGAACACCGGGGAGCTGTTTTTT. This encodes CASGTPGQLNTGELFF.